This TCR beta chain was identified during a study of blood T cell repertoires in COVID-19. Whole-study context: Samples of COVID-19 (acute and convalescent) were obtained from the United States, Italy and Spain. Sample material is recorded as cDNA or gDNA derived from T cells, B-cell-depleted T cells, or PBMCs.

The ends were cut back, 4 bases at V and 0 bases at J, with 10 bases in the middle. Germline CDR1 and CDR2: SGDLS and YYNGEE. The CDR3 covers 15 residues. Under the authors' procedure: Amplification with reference gene primers provided the estimates of nucleated cell counts. TCRdb's table, derived via immunoSEQ multiplex PCR, lists solely in-frame clones and lacks some. The V and J calls and clone size are taken from that table; D and trimming were inferred from the DNA. The sample shows about 280,000 clones, about 89% of them seen only once. The chain joins TRBV9 to TRBJ2-2; weak D call: TRBD1 (6 bases). The receptor's source is a man aged 40-55 years with active or convalescent COVID-19. The sample taken for sequencing was peripheral blood. The CDR3 is CASSSGHANTGELFF. The CDR3 DNA sequence: TGTGCCAGCAGCTCGGGACACGCGAACACCGGGGAGCTGTTTTTT.